This T cell receptor (beta chain) was identified in a study of blood T cells in healthy people across ages. General study points: The diversity estimates, figures obtained from one million T cells, were considered underestimates. The long-lived group displayed more naive CD4+ cells, plus higher diversity, than the aged donors did.

Of note for this clonotype: The antigen remains undetermined.

Combining a sample-barcoded 5' primer with a J-beta primer mix, a second PCR ran for 7 to 11 cycles. TCRdb re-called the 5' RACE reads with MiXCR, one entry per CDR3 protein. The table shows around 1,900,000 distinct CDR3 sequences, with about two fifths occurring only once. Trimming removed 0 bases at V and 0 bases at J, with 11 bases between. The CDR3 runs 16 residues. Germline assignment: CDR1 SGDLS and CDR2 YYNGEE. The sequence was obtained from a human donor in good health. The chain employs TRBV9 and TRBJ2-3; D may be TRBD2 (7 bases). Sequencing was performed on blood. Written as DNA, the CDR3 is TGTGCCAGCAGCGTAGGAGGGGGGGCTAGCACAGATACGCAGTATTTT. It translates to CASSVGGGASTDTQYF.